A selection of T cell receptor beta chains follows, all from one sample in a study of TIL therapy for anti-PD-1-resistant metastatic lung cancer. The protocol was immunoSEQ multiplex PCR, while the TCRdb copy is restricted to in-frame clones and leaves out a portion. Of about 59,000 clones in the sample, approximately 80% are singletons; the top ten hold about 2.7%. The sequenced sample was blood, obtained at baseline. These receptors came from a person aged 25-79 years with non-small cell lung cancer. The CDR3 runs from the conserved cysteine through the conserved F or W. A D gene is named only where the DNA matches it firmly. Where a row states a size, it is once, few, many or the class of an expanded clone; other rows omit it.

TRBD1,TRBV4-3,TRBJ2-6,-,CASSRGQLSGANVLTF,TGCGCCAGCAGCCGGGGACAGTTATCTGGGGCCAACGTCCTGACTTTC
TRBD2,TRBV27,TRBJ2-3,few,CASSLSVRGGADTQYF,TGTGCCAGCAGTTTATCGGTGCGGGGGGGGGCAGATACGCAGTATTTT
-,TRBV6-5,TRBJ2-4,-,CASRTTGEGNIQYF,TGTGCCAGCAGAACTACAGGGGAGGGAAACATTCAGTACTTC
-,TRBV10-3,TRBJ1-2,-,CAISDGRSSYGYTF,TGTGCCATCAGTGATGGGCGGTCCTCCTATGGCTACACCTTC
TRBD1,TRBV6-6,TRBJ2-7,-,CASSYSDRAYEQYF,TGTGCCAGCAGTTACTCGGACAGGGCCTACGAGCAGTACTTC
TRBD1,TRBV5-8,TRBJ1-1,-,CASSRDRGGTEAFF,TGTGCCAGCAGCCGGGACAGGGGGGGGACTGAAGCTTTCTTT
-,TRBV24-1,TRBJ2-5,-,CATSDTGHSVGETQYF,TGTGCCACCAGTGATACGGGACATAGCGTCGGCGAGACCCAGTACTTC
-,TRBV6-5,TRBJ2-3,-,CASSYALPRTDTQYF,TGTGCCAGCAGTTACGCCTTACCTCGCACAGATACGCAGTATTTT
-,TRBV5-1,TRBJ2-2,-,CASSSGGPTGELFF,TGCGCCAGCAGCTCCGGAGGCCCAACCGGGGAGCTGTTTTTT
-,TRBV24-1,TRBJ2-7,-,CATSGDRPYEQYF,TGTGCCACCAGTGGTGACAGGCCCTACGAGCAGTACTTC
-,TRBV5-4,TRBJ1-6,-,CASSRAMRGASYNSPLHF,TGTGCCAGCAGCCGCGCTATGCGGGGCGCTTCCTATAATTCACCCCTCCACTTT
-,TRBV24-1,TRBJ2-7,few,CATSDLGGYEQYF,TGTGCCACCAGTGACCTGGGAGGCTACGAGCAGTACTTC
-,TRBV5-6,TRBJ2-7,-,CASSFTGRYEQYF,TGTGCCAGCAGCTTTACAGGGCGCTACGAGCAGTACTTC
TRBD2,TRBV7-2,TRBJ2-7,-,CASSPWTSGDYEQYF,TGTGCCAGCAGCCCCTGGACTAGCGGGGACTACGAGCAGTACTTC
-,TRBV3-1/TRBV3-2,TRBJ1-1,-,CASSQSGPQGWRTEAFF,TGTGCCAGCAGCCAAAGTGGGCCGCAGGGTTGGAGGACTGAAGCTTTCTTT
-,TRBV5-1,TRBJ1-1,-,CASSFDRPGNTEAFF,TGCGCCAGCAGCTTTGACCGCCCCGGGAACACTGAAGCTTTCTTT
TRBD1,TRBV18,TRBJ1-1,-,CASSPRQGAYTEAFF,TGTGCCAGCTCACCCCGACAGGGGGCATATACTGAAGCTTTCTTT
-,TRBV24-1,TRBJ2-7,-,CATSDFLGYEQYF,TGTGCCACCAGTGATTTCTTGGGGTACGAGCAGTACTTC
-,TRBV2,TRBJ1-1,once,CASSVRQNTEAFF,TGTGCCAGCAGTGTACGTCAGAACACTGAAGCTTTCTTT
TRBD1,TRBV5-1,TRBJ2-4,-,CASSWGDRATLAKNIQYF,TGCGCCAGCAGCTGGGGGGACAGGGCTACCCTAGCCAAAAACATTCAGTACTTC
TRBD1,TRBV3-1/TRBV3-2,TRBJ1-4,-,CASSQGDSHNEKLFF,TGTGCCAGCAGCCAAGGGGACAGCCATAATGAAAAACTGTTTTTT
-,TRBV4-3,TRBJ2-3,few,CASSQDLITDTQYF,TGCGCCAGCAGCCAAGATTTAATTACAGATACGCAGTATTTT
TRBD1,TRBV19,TRBJ1-3,-,CASTTGTAGNTIYF,TGTGCCAGTACCACCGGGACAGCAGGAAACACCATATATTTT
-,TRBV10-1,TRBJ1-3,-,CASSGRGNTIYF,TGCGCCAGCAGTGGTCGTGGAAACACCATATATTTT
-,TRBV20-1,TRBJ2-7,-,CSVQGAGEQYF,TGCAGTGTCCAGGGTGCTGGCGAGCAGTACTTC
TRBD1,TRBV25-1,TRBJ2-2,-,CASSGQGHTGELFF,TGTGCCAGCAGTGGACAGGGACACACCGGGGAGCTGTTTTTT
TRBD1,TRBV7-2,TRBJ2-1,-,CASSPTSGTGVNEQFF,TGTGCCAGCAGCCCCACCTCCGGGACAGGGGTTAATGAGCAGTTCTTC
-,TRBV20-1,TRBJ1-2,-,CSASHTGNYGYTF,TGCAGTGCTAGTCATACAGGAAACTATGGCTACACCTTC
TRBD2,TRBV7-8,TRBJ2-2,-,CASSLGRAGGRFTGELFF,TGTGCCAGCAGCTTAGGAAGAGCGGGGGGGCGTTTTACCGGGGAGCTGTTTTTT
-,TRBV12-3/TRBV12-4,TRBJ2-2,-,CASSYQAGELFF,TGTGCCAGCAGTTATCAGGCCGGGGAGCTGTTTTTT
TRBD1,TRBV18,TRBJ2-7,once,CASSWDSSSYEQYF,TGTGCCAGCTCCTGGGACAGCTCGTCCTACGAGCAGTACTTC
-,TRBV4-1,TRBJ2-7,few,CASSQGVSTYEQYF,TGCGCCAGCAGCCAAGGGGTCAGTACCTACGAGCAGTACTTC
-,TRBV4-2,TRBJ2-7,-,CASSQVFGREQYF,TGTGCCAGCAGCCAAGTCTTTGGCCGCGAGCAGTACTTC
-,TRBV5-6,TRBJ2-1,-,CASSLWHLYNEQFF,TGTGCCAGCAGCTTATGGCATCTCTACAATGAGCAGTTCTTC
TRBD1,TRBV28,TRBJ1-3,-,CASSIGTVDTIYF,TGTGCCAGCAGTATCGGGACAGTGGACACCATATATTTT
TRBD1,TRBV10-3,TRBJ1-1,-,CAISGTGATEAFF,TGTGCCATCAGTGGGACAGGGGCCACTGAAGCTTTCTTT
TRBD2,TRBV6-2/TRBV6-3,TRBJ2-2,-,CASRPSGGGTGELFF,TGTGCCAGCAGACCTAGCGGGGGGGGCACCGGGGAGCTGTTTTTT
-,TRBV15,TRBJ2-1,-,CATSRDPGEYNEQFF,TGTGCCACCAGCAGAGATCCGGGGGAGTACAATGAGCAGTTCTTC
TRBD1,TRBV4-1,TRBJ2-7,-,CASSLTNRGLDEQYF,TGCGCCAGCAGCCTCACAAACAGGGGGCTGGACGAGCAGTACTTC
TRBD1,TRBV29-1,TRBJ2-7,few,CSGGTGTGGEQYF,TGCAGCGGCGGTACCGGGACAGGGGGCGAGCAGTACTTC
-,TRBV30,TRBJ1-2,-,CAWSVGGGGENYGYTF,TGTGCCTGGAGTGTTGGTGGCGGGGGCGAAAACTATGGCTACACCTTC
-,TRBV7-6,TRBJ2-3,-,CASSQLATSTDTQYF,TGTGCCAGCAGCCAACTAGCAACTAGCACAGATACGCAGTATTTT
-,TRBV19,TRBJ1-1,-,CASSIDPSKKAFF,TGTGCCAGTAGTATTGATCCGAGTAAAAAAGCTTTCTTT
-,TRBV30,TRBJ2-2,many,CAWSNTGELFF,TGTGCCTGGAGTAACACCGGGGAGCTGTTTTTT
-,TRBV12-5,TRBJ2-5,-,CASGLDTGTTRQETQYF,TGTGCTAGTGGTTTAGATACCGGGACAACAAGACAAGAGACCCAGTACTTC
-,TRBV9,TRBJ1-2,-,CASSVPGLPGGYTF,TGTGCCAGCAGCGTACCAGGACTCCCCGGCGGCTACACCTTC
-,TRBV10-3,TRBJ1-2,-,CAISESVGRWNYGYTF,TGTGCCATCAGTGAGTCGGTGGGCAGGTGGAACTATGGCTACACCTTC
-,TRBV3-1/TRBV3-2,TRBJ1-1,-,CASSQDQAQGGTEAFF,TGTGCCAGCAGCCAAGATCAAGCCCAGGGTGGGACTGAAGCTTTCTTT
TRBD2,TRBV11-2,TRBJ2-7,-,CASSLGLGGRASGEQYF,TGTGCCAGCAGCCTGGGGCTGGGCGGGAGGGCCTCAGGCGAGCAGTACTTC
TRBD1,TRBV7-9,TRBJ1-2,-,CASPPTGEGYGYTF,TGTGCCAGCCCACCTACAGGGGAGGGCTATGGCTACACCTTC
-,TRBV2,TRBJ2-3,-,CASSRDSQADTQYF,TGTGCCAGCAGCCGGGACTCCCAGGCGGATACGCAGTATTTT
-,TRBV5-6,TRBJ1-6,-,CASSFAPTGGNSPLHF,TGTGCCAGCAGCTTTGCCCCAACAGGCGGGAATTCACCCCTCCACTTT
TRBD1,TRBV5-1,TRBJ1-1,once,CASSLYHRDRGQSAFF,TGCGCCAGCAGCCTATATCACCGGGACAGGGGACAAAGTGCTTTCTTT